These 12 T cell receptor beta chains were sequenced from one sample in a study of T cell clonality in common variable immunodeficiency (dated by TCRdb to the mid-2010s). The method was the immunoSEQ multiplex PCR assay. This is the immuneACCESS table as TCRdb keeps it, with only in-frame sequences that have V and J called. A part of the clones is gone; compared with another copy, unresolved V genes explain less than half, and the rest is unexplained. This sample is represented by approximately 40,000 clones, with no singletons among them. Together, the top ten hold over 8% of the sample. Sequencing was performed on peripheral blood mononuclear cells. These receptors all come from a person aged 18-70 years in good health.

This clone was recorded at least ten times. The read falls 3 residues short of the CDR3 end, and the missing part is taken from the germline J gene. This rearrangement joins TRBV5-1 to TRBJ2-2, with 9 bases identical to TRBD1. The CDR3 contains 15 residues. From germline, CDR1 is SGHRS and CDR2 YFSETQ. J lost 3 bases, V lost 2 bases, and 2 bases had no gene match. The CDR3 protein is CASSFGDRDTGELFF. CDR3 bases read: TGCGCCAGCAGCTTCGGGGACAGGGACACCGGGGAG.

Of note for this clone: The read terminates 3 residues before the CDR3 end, so the remaining end is supplied by the germline J gene. The V call is TRBV5-1, the J call TRBJ1-2, with 7 positions matching TRBD1. The V gene end was trimmed by 2 bases and the J gene end by 4 bases; junction bases not matched to a gene: 2. CDR1 is SGHRS, CDR2 YFSETQ, per germline. This CDR3 region has 13 residues. The covered CDR3 bases are TGCGCCAGCAGCTTATCAGGGGGCTATGGC. This gives the protein CASSLSGGYG. The CDR3 in its entirety is CASSLSGGYGYTF.

This clone was picked up many times. Sequencing ends 3 residues short of the CDR3 end; the germline J gene provides the rest. The chain combines TRBV7-9 with TRBJ2-5, with 9 bases matching TRBD1. Germline lookup yields CDR1 SEHNR and CDR2 FQNEAQ (reference sequence). V lost 5 bases to trimming and J lost 5 bases; unmatched junction nucleotides: 6. The CDR3 loop spans 14 amino acids. CDR3 in amino acids: CASSTGTGWETQYF. Incomplete CDR3 DNA: TGTGCCAGCAGCACCGGGACAGGGTGGGAGACC.

This clone showed up many times. The DNA ends 3 residues before the CDR3 does, and the rest of the CDR3 is filled in from the germline J gene. This rearrangement joins TRBV6-1 to TRBJ1-2; no clear D gene. The ends were cut back, 1 base at V and 7 bases at J, with 7 bases in the middle. Germline V lookup: CDR1 MNHNS, CDR2 SASEGT. This CDR3 is 12 amino acids long. CDR3 DNA, as far as it was read: TGTGCCAGCAGTGAAGTTAGGGCTGGC. This gives the protein CASSEVRAG. The CDR3 in its entirety is CASSEVRAGYTF.

This clone was observed at least ten times. The read terminates 3 residues ahead of where the CDR3 ends, so the germline J gene completes it. This chain joins TRBV5-4 and TRBJ2-5; 7 bases match TRBD1. CDR1 and CDR2 (germline): SGHNT, YYREEE (reference sequence). The ends lost 7 bases at V and 0 bases at J; junction bases unmatched: 3. The CDR3 has 13 amino acids. CDR3 amino acids: CASQTGNQETQYF. The sequenced part of the CDR3 DNA is TGTGCCAGCCAGACAGGGAACCAAGAGACC.

This clone was counted at least ten times. The CDR3 goes on 3 residues after the read ends, and that part is filled in from the germline J gene. The chain recombines TRBV6-4 with TRBJ2-1; D may be TRBD2 (5 bases). V dropped 2 bases and J dropped 4 bases, with 9 bases sitting between them. This CDR3 contains 14 residues. Germline lookup yields CDR1 MRHNA and CDR2 SNTAGT. CDR3 bases read: TGTGCCAGCAGTGACAGCGGAACTTACAATGAG. Protein product: CASSDSGTYNE. The entire CDR3 is CASSDSGTYNEQFF.

In this sample, this clone turned up many times. Read sequence stops 3 residues before the CDR3 end, and the germline J gene provides the missing end. The chain uses TRBV7-3 and TRBJ2-1; 10 bases fit TRBD1. The CDR3 runs 14 residues. CDR1 and CDR2 (germline): SGHTA, FQGTGA. V lost 5 bases and J lost 3; bases outside the gene matches: 1. The covered CDR3 bases are TGTGCCAGCAGCCGGGACAGGGGCTACAATGAG. This encodes CASSRDRGYNE. The CDR3 in its entirety is CASSRDRGYNEQFF.

This clone was picked up many times. Coverage ceases 3 residues before the CDR3 finishes, and the germline J gene fills in the end. This chain joins TRBV19 and TRBJ1-3; D ambiguous. V lost 5 bases, J lost 1 base, and 12 bases lay in between. Germline CDR1 reads LNHDA; CDR2 reads SQIVND (reference sequence). This CDR3 has 15 amino acids. CDR3 DNA (partial): TGTGCCAGTAGTCCTCCTCGGTTGTCTGGAAACACC. Its protein product is CASSPPRLSGNT. The complete CDR3 reads CASSPPRLSGNTIYF.

This clone was recorded at least ten times. The CDR3 end lies 3 residues beyond the end of the read and is filled in from the germline J gene. The genes are TRBV30 and TRBJ2-3; tentative D call: TRBD1 (8 bases). Germline V gene data show CDR1 as GTSNPN and CDR2 as SVGIG (reference sequence). The CDR3 runs to 13 residues. This chain's CDR3 is CASTGGDQETQYF. The DNA read from the CDR3 is TGTGCTTCTACAGGGGGGGACCAAGAGACG.

This clone was counted at least ten times. Read sequence stops 3 residues before the CDR3 end, and the germline J gene provides the missing end. J is TRBJ2-7 and V is TRBV28; D may be TRBD1 (6 bases). CDR3 length: 14 amino acids. Germline V gene data show CDR1 as MDHEN and CDR2 as SYDVKM. V was cut by 6 bases and J by 0 bases, with 12 bases left in between. This CDR3 is CASSNGQSSYEQYF. The CDR3 bases that were read are TGTGCCAGCAGCAACGGACAGAGCTCCTACGAG.

This clone was picked up a small number of times. The read halts 3 residues ahead of the CDR3 end, with the missing end drawn from the germline J gene. The rearrangement links TRBV7-9 to TRBJ1-5, with a weak D call TRBD1 (6 bases). V lost 8 bases and J 5 bases, leaving 13 bases between the germline ends. From germline, CDR1 is SEHNR and CDR2 FQNEAQ (reference sequence). CDR3 length: 13 residues. This chain's CDR3 is CASADSGDQPQHF. The sequenced CDR3 bases are TGTGCCAGCGCGGACAGCGGCGATCAGCCC. Together with reference TRBV7-9 and TRBJ1-5, the CDR3 gives the full variable domain: DTGVSQNPRHKITKRGQNVTFRCDPISEHNRLYWYRQTLGQGPEFLTYFQNEAQLEKSRLLSDRFSAERPKGSFSTLEIQRTEQGDSAMYLCASADSGDQPQHFGDGTRLSIL.

This clone came up many times. The CDR3 is cut off 3 residues early in the read; its end comes from the germline J gene. The chain employs TRBV20-1 and TRBJ1-5; D may be TRBD1 (5 bases). V lost 6 bases and J 2 bases, leaving 11 bases between the germline ends. This CDR3 contains 13 residues. Germline V gene sequence: CDR1 DFQATT, CDR2 SNEGSKA (reference sequence). The CDR3 here is CSARGEGNQPQHF. CDR3 DNA, as far as it was read: TGCAGTGCCCGGGGGGAAGGCAATCAGCCC.